This TCR beta chain was recovered during a study of T cells after yellow fever vaccination. A universal primer site and UMIs were added as TCR cDNA was made by 5'RACE template switching. From the 5' RACE reads, TCRdb called clonotypes with MiXCR, one entry per CDR3 protein. The table records a few hundred thousand distinct CDR3 sequences, 18% of them present only once. V was pared by 0 bases and J by 6 bases, with 6 bases of the junction left unmatched. Per germline, CDR1 SGHDT and CDR2 YYEEEE. CDR3 size: 15 residues. Concerning this clonotype: Its antigen is still unknown.

Broader study findings: Though weaker, the secondary response peaked faster, on day 5 versus 15. A small proportion of clonotypes was detected in both the CD4 and CD8 compartments.

This specimen consisted of PBMCs, obtained before the yellow fever booster vaccination. The TCR was taken from a man aged 18 to 30 who received the YFV17D yellow fever vaccine. The chain links TRBV5-6 to TRBJ2-1; 7 bases fit TRBD2. The CDR3 DNA reads as TGTGCCAGCAGCTTGGTTCCCTGGGGGGGCAATGAGCAGTTCTTC. The encoded protein is CASSLVPWGGNEQFF.